This TCR beta chain originates from a study of T cells in Graves' hyperthyroidism and ophthalmopathy. CDR1 and CDR2 from the germline V gene are DFQATT and SNEGSKA (reference sequence). This CDR3 is 15 amino acids long. The V gene lost 6 bases and the J gene lost 5 bases, with 20 bases spanning the gap. Amplified TCR beta CDR3 regions derived from RNA transcripts. HTBI primers drove first-round RT-PCR of the TCR CDR3. Using its own MiXCR run on the multiplex PCR reads, TCRdb lists one record per CDR3 protein. The repertoire consists of some 760,000 distinct CDR3 sequences, with 11% to 15% occurring once and the leading ten covering about 10%. The sample holds a few counts of this clonotype.

The chain links TRBV20-1 to TRBJ1-5; tentative D call: TRBD1 (5 bases). The sample consisted of blood. This receptor was identified in a woman in her late teens or twenties with Graves' hyperthyroidism. The DNA of the CDR3 is TGCAGTGCGGACCACCCTGGGGGTGTGGATCAGCCCCAGCATTTT. Amino acid sequence: CSADHPGGVDQPQHF.